This T cell receptor beta chain was recovered during a study of blood T cell repertoires in COVID-19. Authors' processing steps: Reference gene primers were amplified, and this amplification served to estimate nucleated cell counts. Clones were read by immunoSEQ multiplex PCR, and TCRdb kept only the in-frame ones, dropping some. The V and J calls and the clone size are those of that table, but D and trimming were determined from the DNA. The repertoire holds under 350,000 clones, with 86% as singletons. Grouping used clinical history reported by participants in a survey and questionnaire. Per germline, CDR1 MDHEN and CDR2 SYDVKM. Between the trimmed V and J ends, which lost 5 bases and 2 bases, there was a span of 18 bases. The CDR3 runs 16 residues.

The chain is built from TRBV28 and TRBJ1-2; D is perhaps TRBD1 (5 bases). The receptor's source is a woman between 40 and 55 years old with acute COVID-19. The sample consisted of PBMCs or T cells enriched from blood (not recorded which). CDR3 sequence reads: CASSRPGRDGNYGYTF. CDR3 nucleotides: TGTGCCAGCAGTCGCCCCGGGCGGGACGGCAACTATGGCTACACCTTC.